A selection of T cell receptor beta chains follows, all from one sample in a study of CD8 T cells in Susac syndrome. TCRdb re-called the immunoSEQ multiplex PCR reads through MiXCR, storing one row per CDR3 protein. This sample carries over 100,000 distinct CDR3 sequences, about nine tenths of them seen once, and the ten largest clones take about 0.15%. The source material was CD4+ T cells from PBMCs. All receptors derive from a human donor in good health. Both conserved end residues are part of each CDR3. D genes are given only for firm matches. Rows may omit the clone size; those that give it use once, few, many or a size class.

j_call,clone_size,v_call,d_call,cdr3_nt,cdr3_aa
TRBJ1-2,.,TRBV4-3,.,TGCGCCAGCAGCCCATACAGACTAAATAACTATGGCTACACCTTC,CASSPYRLNNYGYTF
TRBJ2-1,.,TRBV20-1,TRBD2,TGCAGTGCTAGAGGCGGTAGCGGGGGGGCCAATGAGCAGTTCTTC,CSARGGSGGANEQFF
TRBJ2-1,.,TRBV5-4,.,TGTGCCAGCCACGGGACCGGGGTGTTGAACAATGAGCAGTTCTTC,CASHGTGVLNNEQFF
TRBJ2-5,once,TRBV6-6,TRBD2,TGTGCCAACAGAGGACTAGCGGGAAAGACCCAGTACTTC,CANRGLAGKTQYF
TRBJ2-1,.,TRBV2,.,TGTGCCAGCAGTGGGACTGCCCTGAGCTCCTACAATGAGCAGTTCTTC,CASSGTALSSYNEQFF
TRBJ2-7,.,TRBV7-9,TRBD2,TGTGCCAGCAGCTTAGTCCCCGGGACTAGCGGGAGGCCCTACGAGCAGTACTTC,CASSLVPGTSGRPYEQYF
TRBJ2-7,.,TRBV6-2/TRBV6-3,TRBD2,TGTGCCAGCGCGACTAGCGACTACGAGCAGTACTTC,CASATSDYEQYF
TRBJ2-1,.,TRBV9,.,TGTGCCAGCAGCGTAGACCAGCCTAGCTCCTACAATGAGCAGTTCTTC,CASSVDQPSSYNEQFF
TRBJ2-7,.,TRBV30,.,TGTGCCTGGAGTGTACAGGGTTACGAGCAGTACTTC,CAWSVQGYEQYF
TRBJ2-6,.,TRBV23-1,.,TGCGCCAGCAGGATCGGGAGCTCTGGGGCCAACGTCCTGACTTTC,CASRIGSSGANVLTF
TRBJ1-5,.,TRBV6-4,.,TGTGCCACTCGGACACCCCTGGGCAATCAGCCCCAGCATTTT,CATRTPLGNQPQHF
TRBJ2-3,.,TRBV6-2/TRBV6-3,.,TGTGCCAGCAGTTACTCCTGGTCTCCGGGGGGCACAGATACGCAGTATTTT,CASSYSWSPGGTDTQYF
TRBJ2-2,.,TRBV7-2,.,TGTGCCAGCAGCTCAAACCGGGACTTCACCCCCGGGGAGCTGTTTTTT,CASSSNRDFTPGELFF
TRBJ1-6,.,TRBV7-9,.,TGTGCCAGCAGCCAGGCCAACTATAATTCACCCCTCCACTTT,CASSQANYNSPLHF
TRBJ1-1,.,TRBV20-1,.,TGCAGTGCTAGTTGGGTCGCCCGGAACACTGAAGCTTTCTTT,CSASWVARNTEAFF